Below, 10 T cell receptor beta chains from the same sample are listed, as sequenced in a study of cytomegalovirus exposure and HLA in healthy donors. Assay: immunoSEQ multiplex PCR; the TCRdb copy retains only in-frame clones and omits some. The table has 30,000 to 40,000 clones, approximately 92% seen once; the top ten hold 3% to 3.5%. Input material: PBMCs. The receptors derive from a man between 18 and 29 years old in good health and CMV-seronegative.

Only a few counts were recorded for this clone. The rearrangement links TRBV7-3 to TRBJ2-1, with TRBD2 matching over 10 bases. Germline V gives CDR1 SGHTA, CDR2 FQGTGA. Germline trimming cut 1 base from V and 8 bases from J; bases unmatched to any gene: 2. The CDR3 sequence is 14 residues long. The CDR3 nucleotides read TGTGCCAGCAGCTTAAGCCTAGCGGGGGATGAGCAGTTCTTC. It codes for CASSLSLAGDEQFF.

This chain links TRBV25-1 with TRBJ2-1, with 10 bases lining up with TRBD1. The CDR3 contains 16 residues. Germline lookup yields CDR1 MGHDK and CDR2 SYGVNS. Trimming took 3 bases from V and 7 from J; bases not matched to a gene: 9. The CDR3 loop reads CASSDSSWTGGNEQFF. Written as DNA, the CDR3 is TGTGCCAGCAGTGACTCTTCCTGGACAGGGGGAAATGAGCAGTTCTTC.

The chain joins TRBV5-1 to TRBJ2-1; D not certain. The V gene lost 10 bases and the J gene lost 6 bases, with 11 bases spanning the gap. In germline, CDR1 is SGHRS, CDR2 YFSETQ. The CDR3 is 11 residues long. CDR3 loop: CAPVHRNEQFF. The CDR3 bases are TGCGCCCCGGTTCACCGCAATGAGCAGTTCTTC.

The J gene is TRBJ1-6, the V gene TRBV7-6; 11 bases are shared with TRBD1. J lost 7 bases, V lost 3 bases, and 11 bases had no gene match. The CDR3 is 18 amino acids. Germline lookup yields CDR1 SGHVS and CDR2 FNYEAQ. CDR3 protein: CASSLGQGVPSVNSPLHF. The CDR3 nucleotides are TGTGCCAGCAGCTTGGGACAGGGGGTCCCCTCGGTCAATTCACCCCTCCACTTT. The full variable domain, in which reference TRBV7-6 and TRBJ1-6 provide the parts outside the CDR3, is GAGVSQSPRYKVTKRGQDVALRCDPISGHVSLYWYRQALGQGPEFLTYFNYEAQQDKSGLPNDRFSAERPEGSISTLTIQRTEQRDSAMYRCASSLGQGVPSVNSPLHFGNGTRLTVT.

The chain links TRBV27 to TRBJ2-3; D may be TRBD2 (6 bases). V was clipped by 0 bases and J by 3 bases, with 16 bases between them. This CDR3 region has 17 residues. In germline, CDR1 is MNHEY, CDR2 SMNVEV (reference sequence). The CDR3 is CASSLSPWGVRTDTQYF. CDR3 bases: TGTGCCAGCAGTTTATCGCCCTGGGGGGTTAGGACAGATACGCAGTATTTT.

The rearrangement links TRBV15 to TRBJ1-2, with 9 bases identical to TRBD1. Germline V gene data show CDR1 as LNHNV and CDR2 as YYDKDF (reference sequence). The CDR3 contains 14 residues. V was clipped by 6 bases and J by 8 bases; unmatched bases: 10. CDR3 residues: CATRFTGTGNGYTF. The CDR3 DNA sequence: TGTGCCACCAGATTCACCGGGACAGGGAACGGCTACACCTTC.

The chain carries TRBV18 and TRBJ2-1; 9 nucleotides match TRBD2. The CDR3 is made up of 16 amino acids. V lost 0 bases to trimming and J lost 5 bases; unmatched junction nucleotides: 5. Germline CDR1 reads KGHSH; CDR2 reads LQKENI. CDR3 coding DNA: TGTGCCAGCTCACCACCGGGCGGGAGGGTCGACAATGAGCAGTTCTTC. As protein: CASSPPGGRVDNEQFF. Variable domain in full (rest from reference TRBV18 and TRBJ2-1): NAGVMQNPRHLVRRRGQEARLRCSPMKGHSHVYWYRQLPEEGLKFMVYLQKENIIDESGMPKERFSAEFPKEGPSILRIQQVVRGDSAAYFCASSPPGGRVDNEQFFGPGTRLTVL.

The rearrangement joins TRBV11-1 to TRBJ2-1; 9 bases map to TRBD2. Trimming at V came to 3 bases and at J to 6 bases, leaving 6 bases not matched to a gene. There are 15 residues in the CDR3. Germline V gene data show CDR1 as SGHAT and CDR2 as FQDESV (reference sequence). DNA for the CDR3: TGTGCCAGCAGCTTGACCGGGACTAGCAGCAATGAGCAGTTCTTC. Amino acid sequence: CASSLTGTSSNEQFF.

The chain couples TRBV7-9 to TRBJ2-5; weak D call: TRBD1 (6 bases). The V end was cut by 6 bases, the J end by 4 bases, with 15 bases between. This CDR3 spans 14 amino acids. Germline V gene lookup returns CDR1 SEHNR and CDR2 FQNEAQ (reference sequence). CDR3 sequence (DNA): TGTGCCAGCAGACGAACGGACAGTCCAGAGACCCAGTACTTC. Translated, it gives CASRRTDSPETQYF.

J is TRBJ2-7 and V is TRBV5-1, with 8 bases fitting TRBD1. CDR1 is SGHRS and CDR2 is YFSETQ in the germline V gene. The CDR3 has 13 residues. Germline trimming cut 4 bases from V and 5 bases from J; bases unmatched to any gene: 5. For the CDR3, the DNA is TGCGCCAGCAGCCCGACAGGGGCCCACGAGCAGTACTTC. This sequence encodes CASSPTGAHEQYF. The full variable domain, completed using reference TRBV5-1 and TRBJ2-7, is KAGVTQTPRYLIKTRGQQVTLSCSPISGHRSVSWYQQTPGQGLQFLFEYFSETQRNKGNFPGRFSGRQFSNSRSEMNVSTLELGDSALYLCASSPTGAHEQYFGPGTRLTVT.